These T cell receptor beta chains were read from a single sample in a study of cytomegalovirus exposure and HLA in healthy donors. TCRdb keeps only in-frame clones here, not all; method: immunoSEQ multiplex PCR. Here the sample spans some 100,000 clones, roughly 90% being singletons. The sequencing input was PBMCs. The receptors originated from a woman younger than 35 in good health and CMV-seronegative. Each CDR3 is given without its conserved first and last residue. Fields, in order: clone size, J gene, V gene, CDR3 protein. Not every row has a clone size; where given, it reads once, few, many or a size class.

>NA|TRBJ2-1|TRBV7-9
ASSLYSEQF
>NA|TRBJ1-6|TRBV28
ASSPRQGAWKPLH
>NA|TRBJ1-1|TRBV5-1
ASSWGPTGTEAF
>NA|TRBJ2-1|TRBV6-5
ASSLGSGGFYEQF
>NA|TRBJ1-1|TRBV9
ASSVSDTEAF
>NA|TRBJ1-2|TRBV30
AWRTQGNGGYT
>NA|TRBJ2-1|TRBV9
ASSVTGTLLNEQF
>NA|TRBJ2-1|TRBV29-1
SVESGEQF
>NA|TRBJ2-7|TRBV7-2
ASSFKAQGTYEQY
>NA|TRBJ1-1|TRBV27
ASSRTVNTEAF
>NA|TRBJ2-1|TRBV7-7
ASSSTAGGHEQF
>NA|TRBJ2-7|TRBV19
ASRDRDYEQY
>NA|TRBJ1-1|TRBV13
ASSFPLTVMNTEAF
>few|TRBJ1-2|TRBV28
ASTRSSYGYT